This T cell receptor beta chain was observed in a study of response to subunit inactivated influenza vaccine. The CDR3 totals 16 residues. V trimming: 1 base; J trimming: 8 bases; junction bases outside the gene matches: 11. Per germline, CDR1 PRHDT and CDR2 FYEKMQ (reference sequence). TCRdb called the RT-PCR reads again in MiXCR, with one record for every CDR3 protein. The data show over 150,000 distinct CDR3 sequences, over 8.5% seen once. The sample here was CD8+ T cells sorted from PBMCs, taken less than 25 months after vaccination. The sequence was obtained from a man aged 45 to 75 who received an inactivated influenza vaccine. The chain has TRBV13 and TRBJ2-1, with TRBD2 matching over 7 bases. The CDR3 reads CASSLAGLGLGDEQFF. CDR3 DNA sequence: TGTGCCAGCAGCTTAGCAGGACTAGGCCTTGGGGATGAGCAGTTCTTC.